The source of this TCR beta chain is a study of cytomegalovirus exposure and HLA in healthy donors. On the study more broadly: Sequencing of roughly 180 million T cells in an earlier analysis found approximately 120 million unique TCR beta sequences.

General observations from the study: Follow-up analysis later connected one missense variant in DCLRE1C with trimming of TCR beta V- and J-genes.

Use of 60 Vbeta and 13 Jbeta primers characterized the PCR. The protocol was immunoSEQ multiplex PCR, while the TCRdb copy is restricted to in-frame clones and leaves out a portion. The sample consists of 150,000 to 200,000 clones, around 80% of them appearing once. As to this clone: The antigen is unknown.

The CDR3 sequence is 14 residues long. The rearrangement links TRBV21-1 to TRBJ2-7; the table's D call, TRBD2, has no DNA check behind it. TRBV21-1 represents a pseudogene. The sample consisted of PBMCs. The clonotype originates from a woman under 40 in good health and CMV-seropositive. CDR3: CASSKAGGGHEQYF. CDR3 nucleotides: TGTGCCAGCAGCAAAGCTGGGGGGGGACACGAGCAGTACTTC.